Shown below are 21 T cell receptor beta chains from a single sample sequenced in a study of cytotoxic CD8 clonotypes in ibrutinib-treated CLL. The repertoire was sequenced with immunoSEQ multiplex PCR; TCRdb's copy has only in-frame clones and lacks some. Of just over 45,000 clones in the sample, around 70% were seen once. Material: PBMCs, obtained after 12 months of ibrutinib treatment. The source is a human donor with chronic lymphocytic leukemia.

The V call is TRBV6-6, the J call TRBJ1-2; 7 nucleotides line up with TRBD1. The CDR3 spans 15 residues. V gave up 2 bases and J gave up 7 bases; unmatched junction bases: 10. Germline assignment: CDR1 MNHNY and CDR2 SVGAGI (reference sequence). CDR3 sequence (DNA): TGTGCCAGCAGTTACGGGGACAGCCTGGGACTTGGCTACACCTTC. Translation gives CASSYGDSLGLGYTF.

The V gene is TRBV7-3, the J gene TRBJ1-2, with 9 bases identical to TRBD1. This CDR3 comprises 14 residues. The V gene's germline CDR1 is SGHTA and CDR2 FQGTGA. V dropped 2 bases and J dropped 5; count of bases not matched to a gene: 3. The CDR3 coding sequence is TGTGCCAGCAGCTTAGACGGGACAGGGTATGGCTACACCTTC. It specifies CASSLDGTGYGYTF. The full variable domain, its missing parts supplied by reference TRBV7-3 and TRBJ1-2, is GAGVSQTPSNKVTEKGKYVELRCDPISGHTALYWYRQSLGQGPEFLIYFQGTGAADDSGLPNDRFFAVRPEGSVSTLKIQRTERGDSAVYLCASSLDGTGYGYTFGSGTRLTVV.

This clone appeared a few times. The chain couples TRBV5-1 to TRBJ1-1; a possible D gene is TRBD1 (5 bases). V dropped 2 bases and J dropped 4 bases, with 12 bases sitting between them. Looked up from germline, CDR1 is SGHRS and CDR2 is YFSETQ. This CDR3 spans 14 amino acids. In DNA, the CDR3 is TGCGCCAGCAGCTTTAAGGATAGGGGCACTGAAGCTTTCTTT. It translates to CASSFKDRGTEAFF.

This clone was seen only a few times. This chain uses TRBV2 with TRBJ2-3; TRBD1 matches 10 bases. V trimming: 4 bases; J trimming: 15 bases; junction bases outside the gene matches: 13. CDR3 size: 14 residues. Germline V gene lookup returns CDR1 SNHLY and CDR2 FYNNEI. Here the CDR3 reads CASSGRSTGGALYF. The DNA for the CDR3 is TGTGCCAGCAGTGGGAGATCGACAGGGGGCGCGTTATATTTT.

The chain is built from TRBV7-8 and TRBJ2-1; 7 nucleotides agree with TRBD1. Germline CDR1 reads SGHVS; CDR2 reads FQNEAQ. With V trimmed by 2 bases and J by 4 bases, 5 bases remained unmatched. This CDR3 is built from 15 residues. DNA of the CDR3: TGTGCCAGCAGCTTATCGGGACAGACTTACAATGAGCAGTTCTTC. Its translation: CASSLSGQTYNEQFF.

As for this clone: Other DNA sequences in this specimen translate into the identical CDR3. The chain uses TRBV6-5 and TRBJ1-1, with D unclear. V lost 4 bases, J lost 1 base, and 10 bases lay in between. Germline V gene lookup returns CDR1 MNHEY and CDR2 SVGAGI. The CDR3 consists of 14 residues. The CDR3 DNA sequence: TGTGCCAGCAGTTCCCGGACGGGGAACACTGAAGCTTTCTTT. Translated, it gives CASSSRTGNTEAFF.

This clone has more than one count but fewer than ten. This rearrangement joins TRBV5-8 to TRBJ2-7, with D tentatively TRBD2 (5 bases). Per the germline V gene, CDR1 is SGHTS and CDR2 is YDEGEE. This CDR3 contains 14 residues. Between the trimmed V and J ends, which lost 0 bases and 0 bases, there was a span of 7 bases. For the CDR3, the DNA is TGTGCCAGCAGCTTGGACGGGAACTCCTACGAGCAGTACTTC. Residues: CASSLDGNSYEQYF.

The rearrangement joins TRBV5-6 to TRBJ2-2; possibly TRBD1 for D (5 bases). Per the germline V gene, CDR1 is SGHDT and CDR2 is YYEEEE. The CDR3 runs to 14 residues. The ends were cut back, 2 bases at V and 3 bases at J, with 8 bases in the middle. CDR3 in amino acids: CASSFDRHTGELFF. CDR3 coding DNA: TGTGCCAGCAGCTTTGACAGACACACCGGGGAGCTGTTTTTT.

CDR3 DNA: TGCGCCAGCAGGGTGCGGGGGGTAAACACCGGGGAGCTGTTTTTT. Translated, it gives CASRVRGVNTGELFF. The chain combines TRBV5-1 with TRBJ2-2, with 8 positions matching TRBD2. The CDR3 loop spans 15 amino acids. Trimming cost V 5 bases and J 2 bases; bases outside gene matches: 5. The germline V gene has CDR1 SGHRS and CDR2 YFSETQ.

The chain uses TRBV5-1 and TRBJ2-7; D gene unclear. Trimming shortened V by 0 bases and J by 0 bases, and 7 bases separated the two germline ends. Germline V gives CDR1 SGHRS, CDR2 YFSETQ. The CDR3 is 14 amino acids. CDR3 coding DNA: TGCGCCAGCAGCTTGGCACTGAGCTCCTACGAGCAGTACTTC. The encoded protein is CASSLALSSYEQYF.

This clone was recorded a few times. CDR3 DNA: TGCGCCAGCAGTGAGTCCGGGACACCCGAGAGGCAGTACTTC. It encodes CASSESGTPERQYF. The rearrangement links TRBV10-2 to TRBJ2-7, with D perhaps TRBD1 (6 bases). The CDR3 has 14 amino acids. V shed 0 bases and J shed 9 bases, with 15 bases lying between them. Germline V gene sequence: CDR1 WSHSY, CDR2 SAAADI.

This clone was detected only a few times. Other DNA sequences within the sample encode an identical CDR3. The genes are TRBV15 and TRBJ1-5; perhaps TRBD1 as D (6 bases). Trimming left V 0 bases short and J 4 bases short, with 10 bases between. The CDR3 totals 15 residues. Germline V gene lookup returns CDR1 LNHNV and CDR2 YYDKDF (reference sequence). The CDR3 coding sequence is TGTGCCACCAGCAGAGACAGGGGCCTTAATCAGCCCCAGCATTTT. Translating gives CATSRDRGLNQPQHF.

The chain combines TRBV7-3 with TRBJ2-1; 10 nucleotides match TRBD2. CDR1 and CDR2 (germline): SGHTA, FQGTGA. After removal of 4 bases from V and 4 bases from J, the junction contained 7 bases not matched to a gene. This CDR3 comprises 16 residues. The CDR3 protein is CASSSDLAGDYNEQFF. Written as DNA, the CDR3 is TGTGCCAGCAGCTCGGATCTAGCGGGGGATTACAATGAGCAGTTCTTC.

This clone was picked up a small number of times. The chain recombines TRBV5-1 with TRBJ1-1; no clear D. Germline V gene data show CDR1 as SGHRS and CDR2 as YFSETQ. Trimming took 4 bases from V and 1 from J, leaving 20 bases between them. CDR3 length equals 17 residues. The CDR3 spells CASSPIRAARENTEAFF. The DNA of the CDR3 is TGCGCCAGCAGCCCCATCCGGGCAGCTCGCGAGAACACTGAAGCTTTCTTT.

The rearrangement uses TRBV12-5 and TRBJ1-5; no firm D call. The CDR3 has 18 amino acids. Germline V gives CDR1 LGHNT, CDR2 FRNRAP. V lost 0 bases, J lost 0 bases, and 15 bases lay in between. This CDR3 reads CASGLVLIRGNSNQPQHF. The CDR3 DNA follows: TGTGCTAGTGGTTTGGTCCTCATTCGGGGTAATAGCAATCAGCCCCAGCATTTT.

The J gene is TRBJ2-5, the V gene TRBV9, with a possible D match to TRBD2 (6 bases). Germline V gene data show CDR1 as SGDLS and CDR2 as YYNGEE. The V gene lost 0 bases and the J gene lost 5 bases, with 11 bases spanning the gap. The CDR3 covers 14 residues. CDR3 nucleotides: TGTGCCAGCAGCGTAGGCGGGGTGAGGGAGACCCAGTACTTC. Translation gives CASSVGGVRETQYF.

The V gene is TRBV19, the J gene TRBJ2-7; 8 positions match TRBD1. This CDR3 comprises 15 residues. J was trimmed by 4 bases and V by 3 bases; bases with no gene match: 8. CDR1 and CDR2 from the germline V gene are LNHDA and SQIVND (reference sequence). Here the CDR3 reads CASSMVGQGGYEQYF. DNA of the CDR3: TGTGCCAGTAGTATGGTTGGACAGGGTGGATACGAGCAGTACTTC.

The chain uses TRBV7-9 and TRBJ1-1; D is unclear. Germline assignment: CDR1 SEHNR and CDR2 FQNEAQ (reference sequence). CDR3 length: 14 amino acids. The V end lost 5 bases, the J end lost 1 base, and 11 bases lay between the germline ends. CDR3 in amino acids: CASSPLGGNTEAFF. CDR3 bases: TGTGCCAGCAGCCCCCTTGGTGGGAACACTGAAGCTTTCTTT.

The genes are TRBV20-1 and TRBJ1-1; D gene unclear. This CDR3 comprises 11 residues. The V end was cut by 5 bases, the J end by 7 bases, with 11 bases between. The germline V gene has CDR1 DFQATT and CDR2 SNEGSKA (reference sequence). The CDR3 bases are TGCAGTGCTCCAAACGCCTTTGAAGCTTTCTTT. It specifies CSAPNAFEAFF.

This sequence joins TRBV6-1 and TRBJ2-5, with 7 bases matching TRBD2. Per the germline V gene, CDR1 is MNHNS and CDR2 is SASEGT. This CDR3 region has 12 residues. Trimming cost V 8 bases and J 7 bases; bases outside gene matches: 7. CDR3 DNA sequence: TGTGCCAGCCCTCCTGGCGGGGGGACCCAGTACTTC. This gives the protein CASPPGGGTQYF.

The rearrangement links TRBV29-1 to TRBJ2-1; 7 nucleotides line up with TRBD2. With 5 bases clipped from V and 2 bases from J, the junction kept 3 bases outside the gene matches. There are 13 residues in the CDR3. Germline values: CDR1 SQVTM, CDR2 ANQGSEA. The CDR3 sequence: CSVKRGTYNEQFF. CDR3 in DNA: TGCAGCGTTAAGCGGGGCACCTACAATGAGCAGTTCTTC.